Sequencing of this TCR beta chain was carried out in a study of OX40 agonist ivuxolimab in advanced cancers. Whole-study context: One patient with hepatocellular carcinoma and two with cutaneous melanoma, three in all, had partial responses.

The assay was immunoSEQ multiplex PCR, and TCRdb's table has in-frame clones only and misses some. The sample lists tens of thousands of clones, roughly 81% seen once, with 9.9% in the top ten. Trimming removed 5 bases from V and 5 bases from J; junction bases left unmatched: 7. Per germline, CDR1 SGHKS and CDR2 YYEKEE (reference sequence). The CDR3 consists of 14 residues. The V and J genes are TRBV5-5 and TRBJ1-2; 9 bases are a match to TRBD1. The material sequenced was CD4+ or CD8+ T cells sorted from blood, taken in a trial of the OX40 agonist ivuxolimab. This TCR derives from an adult with an advanced solid tumor such as melanoma, head and neck, liver or kidney cancer. In nucleotides, the CDR3 is TGTGCCAGCAGTAGACAGGGGGGATCATATGGCTACACCTTC. Its protein is CASSRQGGSYGYTF.